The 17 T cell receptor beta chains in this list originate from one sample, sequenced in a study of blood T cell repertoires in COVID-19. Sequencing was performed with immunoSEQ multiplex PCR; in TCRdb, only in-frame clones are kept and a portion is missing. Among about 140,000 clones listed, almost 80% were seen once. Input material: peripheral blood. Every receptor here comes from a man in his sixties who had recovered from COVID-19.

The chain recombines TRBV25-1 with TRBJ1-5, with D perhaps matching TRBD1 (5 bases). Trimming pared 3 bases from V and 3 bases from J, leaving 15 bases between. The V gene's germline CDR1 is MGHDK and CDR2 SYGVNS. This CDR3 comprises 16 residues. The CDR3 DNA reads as TGTGCCAGCAGTGATAGATCAGGGAATGACAATCAGCCCCAGCATTTT. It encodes CASSDRSGNDNQPQHF.

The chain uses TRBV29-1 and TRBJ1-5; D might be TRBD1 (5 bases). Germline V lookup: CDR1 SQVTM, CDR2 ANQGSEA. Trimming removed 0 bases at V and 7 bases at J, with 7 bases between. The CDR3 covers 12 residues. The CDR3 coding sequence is TGCAGCGTTGAAGAGGGGGGACAGCCCCAGCATTTT. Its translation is CSVEEGGQPQHF. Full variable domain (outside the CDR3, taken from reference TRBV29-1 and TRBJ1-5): SAVISQKPSRDICQRGTSLTIQCQVDSQVTMMFWYRQQPGQSLTLIATANQGSEATYESGFVIDKFPISRPNLTFSTLTVSNMSPEDSSIYLCSVEEGGQPQHFGDGTRLSIL.

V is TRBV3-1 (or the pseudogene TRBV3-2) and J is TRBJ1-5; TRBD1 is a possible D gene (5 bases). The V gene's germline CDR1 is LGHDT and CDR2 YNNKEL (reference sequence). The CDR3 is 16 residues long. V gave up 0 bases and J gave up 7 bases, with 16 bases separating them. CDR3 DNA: TGTGCCAGCAGCCAAGATCCCGCAGGGTGGCACCAGCCCCAGCATTTT. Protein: CASSQDPAGWHQPQHF.

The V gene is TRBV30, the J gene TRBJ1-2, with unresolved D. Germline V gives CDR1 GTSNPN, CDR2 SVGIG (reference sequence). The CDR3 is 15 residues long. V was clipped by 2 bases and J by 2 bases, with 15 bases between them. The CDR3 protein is CAWSPGSVWNYGYTF. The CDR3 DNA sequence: TGTGCCTGGAGTCCCGGGAGTGTATGGAACTATGGCTACACCTTC.

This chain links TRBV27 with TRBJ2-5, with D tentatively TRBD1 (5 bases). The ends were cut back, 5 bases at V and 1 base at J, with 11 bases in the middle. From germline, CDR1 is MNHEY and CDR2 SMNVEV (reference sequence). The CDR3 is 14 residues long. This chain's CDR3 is CASSKRQTQETQYF. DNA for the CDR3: TGTGCCAGCAGTAAACGACAGACCCAAGAGACCCAGTACTTC.

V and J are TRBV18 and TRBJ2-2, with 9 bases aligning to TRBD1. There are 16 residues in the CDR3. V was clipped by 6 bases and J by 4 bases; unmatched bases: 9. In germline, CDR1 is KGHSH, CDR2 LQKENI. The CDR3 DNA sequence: TGTGCCAGCTCCCCCGGACAGGGGAGTATCACCGGGGAGCTGTTTTTT. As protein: CASSPGQGSITGELFF. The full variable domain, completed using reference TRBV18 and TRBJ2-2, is NAGVMQNPRHLVRRRGQEARLRCSPMKGHSHVYWYRQLPEEGLKFMVYLQKENIIDESGMPKERFSAEFPKEGPSILRIQQVVRGDSAAYFCASSPGQGSITGELFFGEGSRLTVL.

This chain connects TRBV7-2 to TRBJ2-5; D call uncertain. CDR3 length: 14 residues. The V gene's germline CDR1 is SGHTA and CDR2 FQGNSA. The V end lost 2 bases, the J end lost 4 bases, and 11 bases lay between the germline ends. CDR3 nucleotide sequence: TGTGCCAGCAGCTTACAACCGCAGCGAGAGACCCAGTACTTC. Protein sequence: CASSLQPQRETQYF.

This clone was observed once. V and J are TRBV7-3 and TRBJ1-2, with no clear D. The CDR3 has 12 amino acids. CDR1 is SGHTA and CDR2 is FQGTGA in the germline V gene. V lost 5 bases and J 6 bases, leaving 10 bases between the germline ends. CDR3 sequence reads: CASSLDGDGYTF. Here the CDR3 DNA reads TGTGCCAGCAGCCTTGACGGGGATGGCTACACCTTC.

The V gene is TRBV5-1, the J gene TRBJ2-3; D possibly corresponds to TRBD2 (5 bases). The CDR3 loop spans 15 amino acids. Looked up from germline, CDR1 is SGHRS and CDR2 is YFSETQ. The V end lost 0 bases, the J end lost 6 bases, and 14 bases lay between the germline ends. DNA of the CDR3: TGCGCCAGCAGCTTGGCCCCCGCGGGTGCGGATACGCAGTATTTT. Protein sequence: CASSLAPAGADTQYF.

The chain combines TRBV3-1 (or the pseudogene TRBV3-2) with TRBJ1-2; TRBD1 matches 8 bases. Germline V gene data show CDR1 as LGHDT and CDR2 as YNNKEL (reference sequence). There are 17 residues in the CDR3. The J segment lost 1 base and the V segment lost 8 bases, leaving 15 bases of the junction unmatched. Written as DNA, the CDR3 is TGTGCCAGCTCTAAAGAGAGGCAGGGGGCTATTAACTATGGCTACACCTTC. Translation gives CASSKERQGAINYGYTF.

CDR3 protein: CASMAGGGYTF. The DNA of the CDR3 is TGTGCCAGCATGGCCGGCGGTGGCTACACCTTC. The rearrangement links TRBV6-5 to TRBJ1-2; D not resolved. The CDR3 is 11 residues long. With 7 bases removed from V and 7 bases from J, the gap between germline ends came to 10 bases. Per the germline V gene, CDR1 is MNHEY and CDR2 is SVGAGI.

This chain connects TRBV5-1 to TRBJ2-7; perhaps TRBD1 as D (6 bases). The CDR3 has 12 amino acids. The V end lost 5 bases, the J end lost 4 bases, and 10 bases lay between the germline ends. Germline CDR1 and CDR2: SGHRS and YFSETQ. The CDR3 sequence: CASRQDSYEQYF. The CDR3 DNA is TGCGCCAGCAGGCAGGACAGTTACGAGCAGTACTTC.

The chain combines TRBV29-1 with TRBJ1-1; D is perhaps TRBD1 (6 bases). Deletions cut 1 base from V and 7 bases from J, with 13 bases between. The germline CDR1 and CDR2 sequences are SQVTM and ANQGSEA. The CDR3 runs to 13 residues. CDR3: CSVEGGGAVEAFF. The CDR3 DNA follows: TGCAGCGTTGAAGGAGGGGGGGCGGTTGAAGCTTTCTTT. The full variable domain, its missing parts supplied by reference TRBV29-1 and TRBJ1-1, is SAVISQKPSRDICQRGTSLTIQCQVDSQVTMMFWYRQQPGQSLTLIATANQGSEATYESGFVIDKFPISRPNLTFSTLTVSNMSPEDSSIYLCSVEGGGAVEAFFGQGTRLTVV.

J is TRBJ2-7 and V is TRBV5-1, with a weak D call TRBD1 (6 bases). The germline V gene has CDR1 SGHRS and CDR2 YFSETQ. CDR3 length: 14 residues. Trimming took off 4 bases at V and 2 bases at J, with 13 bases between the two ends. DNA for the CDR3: TGCGCCAGCAGCCCCTCACAGGGTCCCTACGAGCAGTACTTC. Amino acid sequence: CASSPSQGPYEQYF.

The DNA for the CDR3 is TGCGCCAGCAGCCAATTACAGCCGACTAACTATGGCTACACCTTC. Its protein product is CASSQLQPTNYGYTF. V is TRBV4-3 and J is TRBJ1-2; D unclear. The CDR3 runs 15 residues. Trimming left V 2 bases short and J 0 bases short, with 10 bases between. CDR1 is LGHNA and CDR2 is YSLEER in the germline V gene.

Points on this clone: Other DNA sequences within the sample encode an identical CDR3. The CDR3 DNA sequence: TGTGCCAGCAGTCAATTAGCGGGGGTCACAGATACGCAGTATTTT. Translating gives CASSQLAGVTDTQYF. The chain is built from TRBV6-2 or TRBV6-3 and TRBJ2-3; 9 bases are a match to TRBD2. V trimming: 5 bases; J trimming: 2 bases; junction bases outside the gene matches: 5. The CDR3 is 15 residues long. CDR1 MNHEY and CDR2 SVGEGT come from the germline V gene.

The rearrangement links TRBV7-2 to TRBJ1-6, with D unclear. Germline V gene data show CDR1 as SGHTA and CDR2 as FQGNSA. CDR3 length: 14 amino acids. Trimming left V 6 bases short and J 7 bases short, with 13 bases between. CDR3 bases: TGTGCCAGCAGGGTGGAGGTCGGGAATTCACCCCTCCACTTT. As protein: CASRVEVGNSPLHF.